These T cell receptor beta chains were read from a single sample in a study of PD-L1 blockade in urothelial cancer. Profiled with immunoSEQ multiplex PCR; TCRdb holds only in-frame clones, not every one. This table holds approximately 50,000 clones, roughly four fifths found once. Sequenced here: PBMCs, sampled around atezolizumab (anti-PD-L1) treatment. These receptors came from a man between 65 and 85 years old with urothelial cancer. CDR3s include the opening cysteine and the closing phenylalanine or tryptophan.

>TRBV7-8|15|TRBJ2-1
CASSSPSAAPGEQFF
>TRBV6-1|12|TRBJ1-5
CASSEVGQPQHF
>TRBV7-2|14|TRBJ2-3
CASSLGGGPDTQYF
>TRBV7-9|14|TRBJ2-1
CASSPRARVDEQFF
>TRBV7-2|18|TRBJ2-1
CASSLAPPGLAGGYWQFF
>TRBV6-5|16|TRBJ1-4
CASSYGAGSSREKLFF
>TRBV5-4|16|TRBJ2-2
CASSLGGTGYSGELFF
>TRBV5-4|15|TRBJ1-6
CASSLAPDRGSPLHF
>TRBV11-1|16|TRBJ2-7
CASSPGLAGSIYEQYF
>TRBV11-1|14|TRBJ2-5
CASSLAGGREGQYF
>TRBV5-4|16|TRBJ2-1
CASSPNTEAIYNEQFF
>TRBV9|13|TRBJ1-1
CASSVAQRTEAFF
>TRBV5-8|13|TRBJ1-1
CASSLRELRQAFF
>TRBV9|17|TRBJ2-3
CASSALRTSGKTDTQYF
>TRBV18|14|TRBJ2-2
CASSPNLSTGELFF
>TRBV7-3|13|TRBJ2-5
CASSLNSEETQYF
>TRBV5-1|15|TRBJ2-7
CASSLEQGSSYEQYF
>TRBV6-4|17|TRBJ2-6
CASSPRGLFSGANVLTF
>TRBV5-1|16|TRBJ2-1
CASSPGGGSSYNEQFF
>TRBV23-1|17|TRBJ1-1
CASSQSHRQGWVTEAFF
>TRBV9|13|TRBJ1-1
CASSVGRETEAFF
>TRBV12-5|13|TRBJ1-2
CATGQAAIGGYTF
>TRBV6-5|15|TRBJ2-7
CASRPDSGSIYEQYF
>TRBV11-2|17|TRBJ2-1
CASSLVGQGARYHEQFF
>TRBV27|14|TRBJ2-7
CASRQTGISNEQYF
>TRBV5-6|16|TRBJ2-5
CASSLEWEGPRETQYF
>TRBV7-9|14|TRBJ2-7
CASSSGQHSYEQYF
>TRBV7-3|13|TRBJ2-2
CASSLVDTGELFF
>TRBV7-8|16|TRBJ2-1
CASSLEGTSGYNEQFF
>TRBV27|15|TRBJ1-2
CASSEAQGRRYGYTF
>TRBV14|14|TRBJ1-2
CASSPVTGPYGYTF
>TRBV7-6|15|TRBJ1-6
CASSQDLGLNSPLHF
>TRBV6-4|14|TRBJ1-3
CASRPSSSAGTPYF
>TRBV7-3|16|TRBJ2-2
CASTLGGQGTSGELFF
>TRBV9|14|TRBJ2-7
CASSVDGAAYEQYF
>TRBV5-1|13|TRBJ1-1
CASSLEGATEAFF
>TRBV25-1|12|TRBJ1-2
CASSDPFSGYTF
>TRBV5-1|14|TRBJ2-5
CASSFRGTRETQYF
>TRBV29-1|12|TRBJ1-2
CSVWTGNYGYTF
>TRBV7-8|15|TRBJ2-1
CASTLSGSHYNEQFF
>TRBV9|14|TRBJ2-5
CASCSGGGQETQYF
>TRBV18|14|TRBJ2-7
CASSPWTGGDEQYF
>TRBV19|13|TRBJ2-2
CASSIDQTGELFF
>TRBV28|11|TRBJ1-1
CASDKNTEAFF
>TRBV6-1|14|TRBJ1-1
CASAAATDNTEAFF
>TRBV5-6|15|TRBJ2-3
CASSPGFTTTDTQYF
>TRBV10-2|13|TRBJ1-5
CASSANSNQPQHF
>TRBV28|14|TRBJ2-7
CASSYGQGRYEQYF
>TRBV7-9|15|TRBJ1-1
CASSSWTGRNTEAFF
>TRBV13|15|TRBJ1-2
CASSPRDRGNYGYTF
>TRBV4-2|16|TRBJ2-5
CASSLTSGGSQETQYF
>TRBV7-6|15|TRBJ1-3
CASSLGATSGNTIYF
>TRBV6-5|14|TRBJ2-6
CASRRETGANVLTF
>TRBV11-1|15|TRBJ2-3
CASSQRTSGTDTQYF
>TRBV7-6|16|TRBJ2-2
CASSSGLAGSTGELFF
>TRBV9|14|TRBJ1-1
CASSVVSQATEAFF
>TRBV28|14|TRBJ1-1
CASSSYRGTTEAFF
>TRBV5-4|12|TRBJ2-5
CASSPRGETQYF
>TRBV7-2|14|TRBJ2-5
CASSLWTGRETQYF
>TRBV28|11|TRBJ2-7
CASGAIYEQYF